This T cell receptor beta chain is from a study of T cells in Graves' hyperthyroidism and ophthalmopathy. Amplification of TCR beta CDR3 regions was performed using RNA transcripts as template. TCR CDR3 underwent first-round RT-PCR with the HTBI primer set. TCRdb reprocessed the multiplex PCR reads with MiXCR, giving one entry per CDR3 protein. The top ten clones hold 16% of a sample with over 700,000 distinct CDR3 sequences, approximately 18% of them seen once. With regard to this clonotype: The antigen is unknown. At one end, the junction sequence differs from germline, possibly due to a read error.

Study outcomes and limitations: Most thyroid-expanded clonotypes above 0.001 were also found in blood.

Thyroid ultrasound and orbital computed tomography, with clinical symptoms and serum thyroxine and TRAb, informed diagnoses. Germline CDR1 reads ENHRY; CDR2 reads SYGVKD. The CDR3 extends over 14 amino acids. Sequencing was done on a sample of blood. The chain carries TRBV10-3 and TRBJ2-7, with D possibly being TRBD1 (5 bases). The TCR sequence derives from a woman between 50 and 59 years old with Graves' hyperthyroidism that later progressed to Graves' ophthalmopathy. The CDR3, as DNA: TGTTCCATCAGCTTCCGACAGAGATCCTACGAGCAGTACTTC. Its protein product is CSISFRQRSYEQYF.